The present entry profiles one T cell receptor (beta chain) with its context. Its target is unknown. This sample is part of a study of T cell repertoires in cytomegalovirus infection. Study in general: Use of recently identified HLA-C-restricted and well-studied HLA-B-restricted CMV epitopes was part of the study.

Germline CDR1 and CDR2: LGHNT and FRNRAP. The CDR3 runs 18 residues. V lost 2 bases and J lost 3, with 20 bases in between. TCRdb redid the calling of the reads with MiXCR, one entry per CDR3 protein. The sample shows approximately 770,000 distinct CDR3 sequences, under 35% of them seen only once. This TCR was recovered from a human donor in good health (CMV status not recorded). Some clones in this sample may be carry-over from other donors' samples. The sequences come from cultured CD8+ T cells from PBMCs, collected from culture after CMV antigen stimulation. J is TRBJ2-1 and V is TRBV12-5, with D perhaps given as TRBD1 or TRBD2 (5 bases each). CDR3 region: CASGLRPFPGQGYNEQFF. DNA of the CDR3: TGTGCTAGTGGTTTGAGACCCTTTCCGGGGCAGGGCTACAATGAGCAGTTCTTC.